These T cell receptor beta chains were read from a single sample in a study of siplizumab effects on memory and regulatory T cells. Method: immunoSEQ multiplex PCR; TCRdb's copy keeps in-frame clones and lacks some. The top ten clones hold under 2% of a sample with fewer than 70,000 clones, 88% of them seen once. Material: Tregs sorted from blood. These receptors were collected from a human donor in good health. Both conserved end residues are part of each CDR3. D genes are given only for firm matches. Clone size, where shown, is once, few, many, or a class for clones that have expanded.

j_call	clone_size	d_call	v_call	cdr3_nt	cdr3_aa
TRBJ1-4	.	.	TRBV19	TGTGCCAGTAGTATTAATTATTTGGATGAAAAACTGTTTTTT	CASSINYLDEKLFF
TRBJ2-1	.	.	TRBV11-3	TGTGCCAGCAGCTTGGGCTATTACAATGAGCAGTTCTTC	CASSLGYYNEQFF
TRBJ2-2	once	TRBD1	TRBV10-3	TGTGCCATCAGTGAGAACAGGGGAACCAACGCCGGGGAGCTGTTTTTT	CAISENRGTNAGELFF
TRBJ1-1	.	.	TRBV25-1	TGTGCCAGCAGTGAAAGAGGGGCAGTTGAAGCTTTCTTT	CASSERGAVEAFF
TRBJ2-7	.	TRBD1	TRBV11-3	TGTGCCAGCAGCTTCGGGACAGGGGACCAATACGAGCAGTACTTC	CASSFGTGDQYEQYF
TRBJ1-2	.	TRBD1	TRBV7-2	TGTGCCAGCAGCGAACAGGGGACTGGCTACACCTTC	CASSEQGTGYTF
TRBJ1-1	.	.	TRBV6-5	TGTGCCAGCAGTTACACCGGTGGAATGACTGAAGCTTTCTTT	CASSYTGGMTEAFF
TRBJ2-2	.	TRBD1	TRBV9	TGTGCCAGCGGGTGGGGACAGTTCGCCGGGGAGCTGTTTTTT	CASGWGQFAGELFF
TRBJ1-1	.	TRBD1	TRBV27	TGTGCCAGCAGTCCTCACAGGGGGTGGAGGTACACTGAAGCTTTCTTT	CASSPHRGWRYTEAFF
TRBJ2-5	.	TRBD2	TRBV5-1	TGCGCCAGCACCGAATACCCAGCGGGAGGGCCTCCAGAGACCCAGTACTTC	CASTEYPAGGPPETQYF
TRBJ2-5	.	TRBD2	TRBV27	TGTGCCAGCAGTTCCCCGGGACTAGTGGGAGAGACCCAGTACTTC	CASSSPGLVGETQYF
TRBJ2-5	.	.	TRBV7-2	TGTGCCAGCCGAGGCCTCGCGGAGACCCAGTACTTC	CASRGLAETQYF
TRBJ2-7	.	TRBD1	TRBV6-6	TGTGCCAGCAGTTACCTAGGACAGGGGACCTACGAGCAGTACTTC	CASSYLGQGTYEQYF